This T cell receptor (beta chain) was profiled in a study of shared T cell receptors in the human thymus listed by TCRdb under 2021. The study in broad terms: The study investigated the way shared, self-reactive T-cell receptor alpha chains are produced in the human thymus.

A remark on this clone: Its antigen remains unidentified. The sample holds no much larger clone one base away, and base qualities are not on file.

The protocol used for the library was the immunoSEQ multiplex PCR assay. The table comes from immuneACCESS by way of TCRdb, which keeps in-frame sequences with V and J called. Part of the clones is missing from these tables; in studies checked, under half for an unresolved V gene and the rest for unknown reasons. The table for this sample lists about 610,000 clones; 70% to 90% of them were counted only once. In total, the top ten clones hold 0.0095% to 0.011% of the sample. The germline V gene encodes CDR1 LGHNA and CDR2 YSLEER. The junction carries 9 bases between V and J, which are trimmed by 3 bases and 5 bases respectively. Taken from cysteine to phenylalanine, the CDR3 has 13 residues. Kept here is only the CDR3 DNA, which spans 39 bases and is read in frame from base 1. A further study also used this sample, focusing on human thymus T cells. Drawing on the second study: In Finland, the donors were immunologically healthy infants who were having open corrective cardiac surgery for congenital heart defects. The thymus tissue came from surgical resects taken out during corrective cardiac surgery. V and J gene segment usage appeared biased in both thymic and peripheral blood repertoires. The related research found that thymic TCR repertoires overlapped highly between unrelated individuals. The study described the TCR alpha and beta repertoires in under ten infant thymus samples and a handful of matching peripheral blood samples. The cohort included more than 5 male and a couple of female infants, with donor ages spanning 7 to 244 days. Thymocytes were released mechanically from tissue and stored at -70 °C as pellets of roughly 8.5-32 million cells. Genomic DNA was extracted from frozen cell pellets with a QIAsymphony instrument. Using the immunoSEQ multiplex PCR assay, the TCRB and TCRAD loci were amplified from a standardized quantity of quality-controlled genomic DNA. The amplicons spanned the V(D)J region and were long enough to cover the CDR3 and allow V and J genes to be identified. The commercial immunoSEQ service was used to sequence amplicons on an Illumina platform. Primer bias and sequencing errors were corrected as previously described, and TCRAD and TCRB definitions were based on the IMGT database. Repertoires were analysed with immunoSEQ Analyzer 3.0 and VDJTools, covering basic statistics, V/J segment usage, diversity estimates, rarefaction and pairwise overlap. Chao1, ChaoE, Efron-Thisted, Shannon and inverse Simpson indices were used to estimate diversity, which was also estimated on datasets down-sampled to the smallest sample. For repertoire overlap, CDR3 nucleotide sequence, V gene and J gene had to match strictly, and clustering was done by Jaccard-based multidimensional scaling. On average, thymus samples gave 650,000 to 850,000 unique TCRB clonotypes, whereas blood samples gave about 84,000.

The chain joins TRBV4-3 to TRBJ2-3, and perhaps TRBD2 as D gene, on 6 matching bases. The receptor was derived from a boy younger than two with a congenital heart defect. Donor details come from another sample of the same person, matched by shared clones. Sequencing used thymocytes. The DNA reads TGCGCCAGCAGCCACGGGACTCTAGATACGCAGTATTTT. The translation is CASSHGTLDTQYF.